The present entry profiles one TCR beta chain with its context. Germline V gene data show CDR1 as MNHEY and CDR2 as SVGAGI. The CDR3 consists of 15 residues. The V gene end was trimmed by 4 bases and the J gene end by 5 bases; junction bases not matched to a gene: 5. This specimen belongs to a study of cytomegalovirus exposure and HLA in healthy donors. Study information: Among several hundred genotyped donors, roughly 81% fell in the Caucasian-associated ancestry cluster.

PCR involved 60 Vbeta and 13 Jbeta primers. Sequencing was performed with immunoSEQ multiplex PCR; in TCRdb, only in-frame clones are kept and a portion is missing. Altogether about 130,000 clones are present, 70% to 85% being singletons, with the ten largest covering 6.5%. This clonotype originated in a man in his forties or fifties in good health and CMV-seropositive. The sequenced material came from PBMCs. This rearrangement joins TRBV6-5 to TRBJ2-2, with 9 bases aligning to TRBD2. The CDR3 spells CASSWAGGRTGELFF. For the CDR3, the DNA is TGTGCCAGCAGTTGGGCGGGAGGGCGGACCGGGGAGCTGTTTTTT.